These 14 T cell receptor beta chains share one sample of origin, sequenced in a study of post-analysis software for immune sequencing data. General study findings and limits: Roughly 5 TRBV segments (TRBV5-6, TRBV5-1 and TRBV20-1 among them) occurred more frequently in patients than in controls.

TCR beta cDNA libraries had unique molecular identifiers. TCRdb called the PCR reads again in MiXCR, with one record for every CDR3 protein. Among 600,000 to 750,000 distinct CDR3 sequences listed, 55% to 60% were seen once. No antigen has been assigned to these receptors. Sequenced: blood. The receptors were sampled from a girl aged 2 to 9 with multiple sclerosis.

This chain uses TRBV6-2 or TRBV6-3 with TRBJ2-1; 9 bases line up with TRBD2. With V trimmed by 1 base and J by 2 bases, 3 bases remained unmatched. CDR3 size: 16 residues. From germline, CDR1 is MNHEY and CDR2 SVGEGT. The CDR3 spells CASSYWRGGTYNEQFF. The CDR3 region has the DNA TGTGCCAGCAGTTACTGGCGGGGGGGTACCTACAATGAGCAGTTCTTC.

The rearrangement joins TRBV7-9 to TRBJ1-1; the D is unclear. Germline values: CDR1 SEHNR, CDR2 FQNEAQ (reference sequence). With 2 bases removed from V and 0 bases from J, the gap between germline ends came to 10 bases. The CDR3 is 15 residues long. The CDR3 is CASSLYLGLNTEAFF. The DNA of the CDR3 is TGTGCCAGCAGCTTATATTTGGGATTGAACACTGAAGCTTTCTTT. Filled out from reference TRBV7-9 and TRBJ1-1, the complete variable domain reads DTGVSQNPRHKITKRGQNVTFRCDPISEHNRLYWYRQTLGQGPEFLTYFQNEAQLEKSRLLSDRFSAERPKGSFSTLEIQRTEQGDSAMYLCASSLYLGLNTEAFFGQGTRLTVV.

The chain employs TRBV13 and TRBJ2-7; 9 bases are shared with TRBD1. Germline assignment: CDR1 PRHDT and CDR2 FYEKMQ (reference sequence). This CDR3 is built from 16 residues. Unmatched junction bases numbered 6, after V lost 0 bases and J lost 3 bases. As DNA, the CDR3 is TGTGCCAGCAGCTTAGGCTCAGGACAGGGGAGCTACGAGCAGTACTTC. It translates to CASSLGSGQGSYEQYF. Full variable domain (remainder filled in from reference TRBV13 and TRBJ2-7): AAGVIQSPRHLIKEKRETATLKCYPIPRHDTVYWYQQGPGQDPQFLISFYEKMQSDKGSIPDRFSAQQFSDYHSELNMSSLELGDSALYFCASSLGSGQGSYEQYFGPGTRLTVT.

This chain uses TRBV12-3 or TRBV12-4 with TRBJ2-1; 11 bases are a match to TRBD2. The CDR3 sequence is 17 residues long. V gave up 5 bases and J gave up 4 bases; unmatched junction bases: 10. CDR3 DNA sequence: TGTGCCAGCAGTCCCTTAGCGGGGGGGCAGGGGTACAATGAGCAGTTCTTC. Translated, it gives CASSPLAGGQGYNEQFF.

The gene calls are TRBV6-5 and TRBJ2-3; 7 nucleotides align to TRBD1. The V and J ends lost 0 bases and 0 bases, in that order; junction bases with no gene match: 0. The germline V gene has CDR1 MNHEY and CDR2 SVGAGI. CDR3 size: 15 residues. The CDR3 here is CASSYSTGSTDTQYF. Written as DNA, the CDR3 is TGTGCCAGCAGTTACTCGACAGGGAGCACAGATACGCAGTATTTT.

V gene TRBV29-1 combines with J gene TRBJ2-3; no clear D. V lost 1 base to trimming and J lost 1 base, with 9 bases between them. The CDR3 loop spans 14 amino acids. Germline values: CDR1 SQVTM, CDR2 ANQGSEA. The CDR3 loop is CSVEVARGTDTQYF. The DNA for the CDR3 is TGCAGCGTTGAAGTGGCTAGGGGCACAGATACGCAGTATTTT.

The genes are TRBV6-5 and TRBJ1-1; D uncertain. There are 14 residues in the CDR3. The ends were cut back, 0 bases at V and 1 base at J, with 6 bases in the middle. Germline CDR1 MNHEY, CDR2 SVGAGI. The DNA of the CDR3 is TGTGCCAGCAGTTACTCGACGACGAACACTGAAGCTTTCTTT. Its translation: CASSYSTTNTEAFF.

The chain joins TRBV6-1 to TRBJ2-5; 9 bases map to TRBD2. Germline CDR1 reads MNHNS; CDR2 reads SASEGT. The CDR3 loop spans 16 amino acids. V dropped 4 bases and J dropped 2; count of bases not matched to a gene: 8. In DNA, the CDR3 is TGTGCCAGCAGTGTCCCCCCGGGACTAGCACAAGAGACCCAGTACTTC. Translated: CASSVPPGLAQETQYF.

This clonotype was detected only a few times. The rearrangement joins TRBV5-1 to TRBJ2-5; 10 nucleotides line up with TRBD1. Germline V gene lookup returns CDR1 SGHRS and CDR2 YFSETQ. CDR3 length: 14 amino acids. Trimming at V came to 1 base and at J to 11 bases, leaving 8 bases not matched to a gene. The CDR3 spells CASSLRQGAGEQYF. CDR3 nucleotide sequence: TGCGCCAGCAGCTTGAGACAGGGGGCGGGGGAGCAGTACTTC.

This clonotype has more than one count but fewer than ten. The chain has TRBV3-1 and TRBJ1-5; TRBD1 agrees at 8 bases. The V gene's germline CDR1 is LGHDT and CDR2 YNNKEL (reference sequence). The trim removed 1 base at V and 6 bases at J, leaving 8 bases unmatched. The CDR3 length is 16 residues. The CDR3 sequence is CASSQGAAGGRQPQHF. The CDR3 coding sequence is TGTGCCAGCAGCCAAGGGGCGGCAGGGGGCCGTCAGCCCCAGCATTTT.

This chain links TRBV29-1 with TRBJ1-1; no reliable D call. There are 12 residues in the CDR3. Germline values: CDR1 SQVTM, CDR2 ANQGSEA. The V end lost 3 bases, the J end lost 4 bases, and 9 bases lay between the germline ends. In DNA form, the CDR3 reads TGCAGCGTTGACCCGTGGGGCACTGAAGCTTTCTTT. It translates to CSVDPWGTEAFF.

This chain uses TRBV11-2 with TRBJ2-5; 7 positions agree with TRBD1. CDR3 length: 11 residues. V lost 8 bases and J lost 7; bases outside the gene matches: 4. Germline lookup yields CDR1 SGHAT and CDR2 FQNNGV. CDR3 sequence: CASGTGATQYF. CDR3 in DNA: TGTGCCAGCGGAACAGGGGCGACCCAGTACTTC.

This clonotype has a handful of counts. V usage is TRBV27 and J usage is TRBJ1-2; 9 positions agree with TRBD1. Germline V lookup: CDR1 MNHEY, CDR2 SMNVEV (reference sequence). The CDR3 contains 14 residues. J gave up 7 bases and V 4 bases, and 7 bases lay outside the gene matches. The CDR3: CASSSLRDRAGYTF. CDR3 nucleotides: TGTGCCAGCAGTTCCCTCCGGGACAGGGCTGGCTACACCTTC.

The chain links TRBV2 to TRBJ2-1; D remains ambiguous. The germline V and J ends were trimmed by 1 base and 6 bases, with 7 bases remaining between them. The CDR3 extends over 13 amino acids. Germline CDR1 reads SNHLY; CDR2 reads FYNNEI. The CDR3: CASSEGLGNEQFF. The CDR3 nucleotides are TGTGCCAGCAGTGAAGGACTGGGCAATGAGCAGTTCTTC.